The 23 T cell receptor beta chains given below trace back to one sample, sequenced in a study of early T cells in non-severe SARS-CoV-2 infection. TCRdb called the 5' RACE reads again in MiXCR, with one record for every CDR3 protein. The sample records under 65,000 distinct CDR3 sequences, under 15% being singletons. Sequenced input: whole blood. The receptors here all came from an adult who was a healthcare worker with PCR-confirmed SARS-CoV-2 infection or an uninfected control (not recorded which).

This clonotype is medium-sized by share. V and J are TRBV27 and TRBJ2-7; unclear D gene. Germline lookup yields CDR1 MNHEY and CDR2 SMNVEV (reference sequence). V was cut by 2 bases and J by 3 bases, with 8 bases left in between. This CDR3 has 13 residues. The CDR3 loop reads CASSLRLLYEQYF. CDR3 nucleotide sequence: TGTGCCAGCAGTTTAAGACTCCTCTACGAGCAGTACTTC.

The V gene is TRBV12-3 or TRBV12-4, the J gene TRBJ2-5; TRBD2 might be the D (6 bases). V was clipped by 7 bases and J by 4 bases, with 7 bases between them. This CDR3 has 11 amino acids. CDR3 DNA sequence: TGTGCCAGCAACGGGGGAGAGACCCAGTACTTC. Its translation is CASNGGETQYF.

This clonotype has a count of ten or more. This sequence joins TRBV12-3 or TRBV12-4 and TRBJ2-7; unclear D gene. Trimming removed 6 bases at V and 4 bases at J, with 7 bases between. The length of the CDR3 is 11 residues. The CDR3 DNA reads TGTGCCAGCAGCTCATTTTACGAGCAGTACTTC. Encoded protein: CASSSFYEQYF.

This clonotype was counted only a few times. The chain links TRBV11-2 to TRBJ1-1; the D is unclear. CDR1 is SGHAT and CDR2 is FQNNGV in the germline V gene. V lost 5 bases to trimming and J lost 7 bases, with 20 bases between them. This CDR3 has 15 amino acids. The CDR3 coding sequence is TGTGCCAGCAGCCAACAAGGGCGATCAACTAGTGAAGCTTTCTTT. Translated: CASSQQGRSTSEAFF.

This clonotype has at least ten counts. V gene TRBV12-3 or TRBV12-4 combines with J gene TRBJ2-3, with 11 bases fitting TRBD2. The CDR3 runs 16 residues. V dropped 5 bases and J dropped 3; count of bases not matched to a gene: 7. The CDR3 here is CASSTGLAGLTDTQYF. The CDR3 nucleotides are TGTGCCAGCAGTACCGGACTAGCGGGTCTAACAGATACGCAGTATTTT.

This clonotype has more than one count but fewer than ten. V usage is TRBV28 and J usage is TRBJ1-4; D is undetermined. This CDR3 has 14 amino acids. V lost 7 bases and J lost 3, with 12 bases in between. Per germline, CDR1 MDHEN and CDR2 SYDVKM. The CDR3 DNA sequence: TGTGCCAGCACCCCACCAGGCTCTAATGAAAAACTGTTTTTT. Amino acids: CASTPPGSNEKLFF.

The rearrangement links TRBV9 to TRBJ2-3; TRBD1 might be the D (5 bases). CDR1 is SGDLS, CDR2 YYNGEE, per germline. This CDR3 is 14 amino acids long. V lost 4 bases and J lost 2, with 11 bases in between. CDR3 loop: CASSLGAITDTQYF. For the CDR3, the DNA is TGTGCCAGCAGCCTAGGGGCCATCACAGATACGCAGTATTTT. The variable domain in full, completed from reference TRBV9 and TRBJ2-3, reads DSGVTQTPKHLITATGQRVTLRCSPRSGDLSVYWYQQSLDQGLQFLIQYYNGEERAKGNILERFSAQQFPDLHSELNLSSLELGDSALYFCASSLGAITDTQYFGPGTRLTVL.

This clonotype was observed a few times. V and J are TRBV5-6 and TRBJ2-7; 9 nucleotides align to TRBD1. The length of the CDR3 is 14 residues. CDR1 and CDR2 (germline): SGHDT, YYEEEE. The J segment lost 2 bases and the V segment lost 5 bases, leaving 5 bases of the junction unmatched. The CDR3 loop reads CASRRDRVAYEQYF. The CDR3 coding sequence is TGTGCCAGCAGGAGGGACAGGGTTGCCTACGAGCAGTACTTC.

This clonotype was detected a few times. Here the CDR3 reads CASLDRGNSPLHF. The DNA of the CDR3 is TGTGCCAGTCTAGACAGGGGAAACTCACCCCTCCACTTT. The chain combines TRBV19 with TRBJ1-6, with 8 bases fitting TRBD1. CDR1 is LNHDA and CDR2 is SQIVND in the germline V gene (reference sequence). The ends lost 8 bases at V and 10 bases at J; junction bases unmatched: 7. The CDR3 is 13 residues long.

This clonotype was counted many times. The chain links TRBV28 to TRBJ2-7; maybe TRBD1 (6 bases). The CDR3 sequence is 15 residues long. Germline V gene data show CDR1 as MDHEN and CDR2 as SYDVKM. V gave up 4 bases and J gave up 0 bases, with 13 bases separating them. CDR3 coding DNA: TGTGCCAGCAGTTCCCACAGGGTCAGCTCCTACGAGCAGTACTTC. This sequence encodes CASSSHRVSSYEQYF.

This clonotype was picked up a small number of times. The V and J genes are TRBV5-4 and TRBJ2-3; 12 positions match TRBD2. Trimming removed 3 bases from V and 2 bases from J; junction bases left unmatched: 4. The germline V gene encodes CDR1 SGHNT and CDR2 YYREEE (reference sequence). The CDR3 contains 16 residues. This CDR3 is CASSSGLAGITDTQYF. CDR3 sequence (DNA): TGTGCCAGCAGCTCAGGACTAGCGGGAATCACAGATACGCAGTATTTT. Drawing the rest from reference TRBV5-4 and TRBJ2-3, the complete variable domain is ETGVTQSPTHLIKTRGQQVTLRCSSQSGHNTVSWYQQALGQGPQFIFQYYREEENGRGNFPPRFSGLQFPNYSSELNVNALELDDSALYLCASSSGLAGITDTQYFGPGTRLTVL.

This clonotype was counted ten times or more. The CDR3 DNA reads as TGCAGCGTTGAACCCCCCTCCCGCACAGATACGCAGTATTTT. Amino acid sequence: CSVEPPSRTDTQYF. The V and J genes are TRBV29-1 and TRBJ2-3; D is ambiguous. This CDR3 has 14 residues. CDR1 is SQVTM and CDR2 is ANQGSEA in the germline V gene. V was clipped by 2 bases and J by 1 base, with 10 bases between them.

This clonotype came up many times. The chain is built from TRBV28 and TRBJ2-2; D unresolved. From germline, CDR1 is MDHEN and CDR2 SYDVKM. The CDR3 totals 12 residues. Trimming took off 8 bases at V and 7 bases at J, with 11 bases between the two ends. CDR3 region: CASLYRRGELFF. CDR3 DNA: TGTGCCAGCCTTTATAGACGCGGGGAGCTGTTTTTT.

The chain combines TRBV5-1 with TRBJ2-7, with 7 bases fitting TRBD1. After removal of 4 bases from V and 3 bases from J, the junction contained 7 bases not matched to a gene. This CDR3 spans 14 amino acids. Germline CDR1 and CDR2: SGHRS and YFSETQ. The CDR3: CASSPGDRSYEQYF. CDR3 sequence (DNA): TGCGCCAGCAGCCCTGGGGACAGAAGCTACGAGCAGTACTTC.

This clonotype was picked up many times. The V call is TRBV19, the J call TRBJ2-2, with D perhaps matching TRBD1 (6 bases). This CDR3 has 15 amino acids. With 5 bases removed from V and 1 base from J, the gap between germline ends came to 11 bases. Per germline, CDR1 LNHDA and CDR2 SQIVND (reference sequence). The CDR3 DNA reads TGTGCCAGTAGTTTACTGGGACAGAACACCGGGGAGCTGTTTTTT. Its protein is CASSLLGQNTGELFF.

The rearrangement links TRBV5-1 to TRBJ2-7; 15 bases map to TRBD2. V lost 4 bases and J lost 6; bases outside the gene matches: 8. CDR1 and CDR2 from the germline V gene are SGHRS and YFSETQ. The CDR3 covers 16 residues. CDR3 protein: CASSKGLAGGRVEQYF. As DNA, the CDR3 is TGCGCCAGCAGCAAGGGACTAGCGGGAGGCCGTGTCGAGCAGTACTTC.

The chain uses TRBV10-3 and TRBJ2-3; the match to TRBD2 covers 10 bases. Germline trimming cut 2 bases from V and 0 bases from J; bases unmatched to any gene: 2. CDR3 length: 16 amino acids. Germline V gene data show CDR1 as ENHRY and CDR2 as SYGVKD. For the CDR3, the DNA is TGTGCCATCAGTGAGACTAGCGGGATAAGCACAGATACGCAGTATTTT. It encodes CAISETSGISTDTQYF.

A few counts support this clonotype. The chain combines TRBV6-1 with TRBJ1-1; TRBD1 might be the D (6 bases). Germline CDR1 is MNHNS and CDR2 is SASEGT. V gave up 5 bases and J gave up 0 bases, with 22 bases separating them. The CDR3 is 18 amino acids. The CDR3 sequence is CASSSHVGGGRMNTEAFF. Written as DNA, the CDR3 is TGTGCCAGCAGTTCCCACGTAGGAGGGGGAAGAATGAACACTGAAGCTTTCTTT.

This clonotype was observed a few times. This rearrangement joins TRBV6-1 to TRBJ1-1; weak D call: TRBD1 (6 bases). CDR1 and CDR2 from the germline V gene are MNHNS and SASEGT. CDR3 length: 15 residues. Trimming removed 4 bases from V and 0 bases from J, with 12 bases in between. DNA of the CDR3: TGTGCCAGCAGTGCCCCCAGGGGTATGAACACTGAAGCTTTCTTT. Translation gives CASSAPRGMNTEAFF.

This chain links TRBV20-1 with TRBJ2-1; maybe TRBD2 (5 bases). The V end was cut by 5 bases, the J end by 2 bases, with 13 bases between. Germline V gene lookup returns CDR1 DFQATT and CDR2 SNEGSKA (reference sequence). This CDR3 spans 14 amino acids. Here the CDR3 DNA reads TGCAGTGCTCAGCGGCCCGGACCCTACAATGAGCAGTTCTTC. It codes for CSAQRPGPYNEQFF.

This clonotype was picked up many times. The genes are TRBV28 and TRBJ2-3; 10 nucleotides line up with TRBD2. The CDR3 extends over 17 amino acids. V shed 1 base and J 5 bases; nucleotides not matched to a gene: 9. The V gene's germline CDR1 is MDHEN and CDR2 SYDVKM. For the CDR3, the DNA is TGTGCCAGCAGTTTATTGGACCTAGCGGGAGTGGGAGATACGCAGTATTTT. Translated, it gives CASSLLDLAGVGDTQYF.

This clonotype was seen at least ten times. The CDR3 nucleotides are TGTGCCAGCAGTGACGAGACAGACTACGAGCAGTACTTC. This translates into CASSDETDYEQYF. This sequence joins TRBV6-4 and TRBJ2-7; tentative D call: TRBD1 (5 bases). V shed 2 bases and J shed 3 bases, with 8 bases lying between them. The CDR3 totals 13 residues. CDR1 is MRHNA, CDR2 SNTAGT, per germline.

Only a few counts were recorded for this clonotype. The V gene is TRBV9, the J gene TRBJ2-4; D call uncertain. This CDR3 region has 15 residues. Per germline, CDR1 SGDLS and CDR2 YYNGEE. V was pared by 4 bases and J by 0 bases, with 11 bases between. The CDR3 DNA reads as TGTGCCAGCAGCCCTCATAATCTAGCCAAAAACATTCAGTACTTC. This translates into CASSPHNLAKNIQYF.